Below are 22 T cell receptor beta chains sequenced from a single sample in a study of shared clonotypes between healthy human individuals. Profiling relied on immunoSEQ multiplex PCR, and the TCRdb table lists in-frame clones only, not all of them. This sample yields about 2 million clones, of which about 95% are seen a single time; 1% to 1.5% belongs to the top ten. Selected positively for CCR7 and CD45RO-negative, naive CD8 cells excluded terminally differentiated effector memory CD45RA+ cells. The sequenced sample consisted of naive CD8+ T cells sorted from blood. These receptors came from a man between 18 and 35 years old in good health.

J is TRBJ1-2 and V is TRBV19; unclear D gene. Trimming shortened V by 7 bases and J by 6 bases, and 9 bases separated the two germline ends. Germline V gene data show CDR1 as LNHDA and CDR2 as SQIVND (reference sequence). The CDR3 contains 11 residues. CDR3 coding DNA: TGTGCCAGTATAGGTTATGATGGCTACACCTTC. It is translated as CASIGYDGYTF.

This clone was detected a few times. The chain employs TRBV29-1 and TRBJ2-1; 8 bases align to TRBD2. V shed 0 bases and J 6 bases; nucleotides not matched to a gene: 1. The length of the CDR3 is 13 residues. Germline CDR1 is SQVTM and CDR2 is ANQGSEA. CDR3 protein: CSVEETSGNEQFF. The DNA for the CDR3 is TGCAGCGTTGAAGAAACTAGCGGCAATGAGCAGTTCTTC.

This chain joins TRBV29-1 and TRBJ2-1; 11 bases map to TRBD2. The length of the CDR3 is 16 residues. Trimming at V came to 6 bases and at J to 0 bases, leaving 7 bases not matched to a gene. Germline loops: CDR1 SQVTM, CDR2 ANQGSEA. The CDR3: CSVEGLAESSYNEQFF. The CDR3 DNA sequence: TGCAGCGTCGAGGGACTAGCGGAAAGCTCCTACAATGAGCAGTTCTTC.

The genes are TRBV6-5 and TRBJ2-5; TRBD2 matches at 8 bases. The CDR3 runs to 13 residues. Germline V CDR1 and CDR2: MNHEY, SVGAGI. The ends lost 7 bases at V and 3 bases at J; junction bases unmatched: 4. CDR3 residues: CASTRAGEETQYF. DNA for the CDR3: TGTGCCAGCACCAGAGCGGGGGAAGAGACCCAGTACTTC.

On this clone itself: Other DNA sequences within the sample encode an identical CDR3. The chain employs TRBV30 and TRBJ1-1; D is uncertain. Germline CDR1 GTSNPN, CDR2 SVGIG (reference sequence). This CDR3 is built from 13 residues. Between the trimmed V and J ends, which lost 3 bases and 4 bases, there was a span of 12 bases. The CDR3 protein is CAWSTDSGTEAFF. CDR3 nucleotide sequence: TGTGCCTGGAGCACGGACTCGGGCACTGAAGCTTTCTTT.

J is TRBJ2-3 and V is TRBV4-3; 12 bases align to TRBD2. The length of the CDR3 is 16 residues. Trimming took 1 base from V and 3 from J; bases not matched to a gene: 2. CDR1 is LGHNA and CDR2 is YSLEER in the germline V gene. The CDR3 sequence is CASSQALAGGTDTQYF. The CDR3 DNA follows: TGCGCCAGCAGCCAAGCCCTAGCGGGAGGGACAGATACGCAGTATTTT.

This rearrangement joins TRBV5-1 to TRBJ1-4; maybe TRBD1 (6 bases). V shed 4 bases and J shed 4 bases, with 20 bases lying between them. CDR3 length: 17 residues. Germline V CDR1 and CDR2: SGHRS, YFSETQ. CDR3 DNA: TGCGCCAGCAGCCGAATTCCAGCAGGGGTGGGTAATGAAAAACTGTTTTTT. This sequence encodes CASSRIPAGVGNEKLFF.

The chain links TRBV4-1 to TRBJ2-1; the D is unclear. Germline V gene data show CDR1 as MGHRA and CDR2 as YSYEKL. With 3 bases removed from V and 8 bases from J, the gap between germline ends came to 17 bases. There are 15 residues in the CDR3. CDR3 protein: CASSHPSVSQHEQFF. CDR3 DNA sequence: TGCGCCAGCAGCCACCCCTCAGTAAGCCAGCATGAGCAGTTCTTC.

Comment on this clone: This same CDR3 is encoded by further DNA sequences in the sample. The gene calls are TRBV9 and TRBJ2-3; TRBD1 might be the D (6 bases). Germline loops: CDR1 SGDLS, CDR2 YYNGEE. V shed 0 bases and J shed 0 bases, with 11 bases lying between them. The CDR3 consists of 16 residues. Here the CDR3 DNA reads TGTGCCAGCAGCGTAGCAGGAACAGGGAGCACAGATACGCAGTATTTT. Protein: CASSVAGTGSTDTQYF.

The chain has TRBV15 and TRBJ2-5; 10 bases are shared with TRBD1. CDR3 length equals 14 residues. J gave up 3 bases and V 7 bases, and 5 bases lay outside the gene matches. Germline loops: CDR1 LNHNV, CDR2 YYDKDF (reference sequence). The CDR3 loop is CATTLGTGEETQYF. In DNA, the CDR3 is TGTGCCACCACCCTCGGGACAGGGGAAGAGACCCAGTACTTC.

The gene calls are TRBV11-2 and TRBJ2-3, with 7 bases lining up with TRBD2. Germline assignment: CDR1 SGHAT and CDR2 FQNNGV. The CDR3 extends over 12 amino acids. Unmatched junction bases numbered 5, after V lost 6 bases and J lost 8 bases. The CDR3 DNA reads TGTGCCAGCAGGGCCTGGGGGGGTACGCAGTATTTT. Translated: CASRAWGGTQYF.

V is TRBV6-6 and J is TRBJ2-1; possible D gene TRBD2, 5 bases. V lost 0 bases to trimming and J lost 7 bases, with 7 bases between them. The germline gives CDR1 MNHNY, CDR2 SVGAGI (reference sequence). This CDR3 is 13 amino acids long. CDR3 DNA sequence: TGTGCCAGCAGTTACTCGGGAGAAAATGAGCAGTTCTTC. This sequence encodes CASSYSGENEQFF.

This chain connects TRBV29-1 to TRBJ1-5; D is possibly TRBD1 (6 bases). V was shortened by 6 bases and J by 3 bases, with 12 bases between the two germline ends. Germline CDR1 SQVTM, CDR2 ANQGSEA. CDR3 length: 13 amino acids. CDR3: CSVATGLNQPQHF. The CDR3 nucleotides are TGCAGCGTGGCGACAGGACTCAATCAGCCCCAGCATTTT.

CDR3 in amino acids: CASSLGYGEETQYF. The CDR3 DNA reads TGTGCCAGCAGCTTAGGATACGGGGAAGAGACCCAGTACTTC. The chain carries TRBV11-3 and TRBJ2-5; tentatively, D is TRBD2 (5 bases). The CDR3 is 14 amino acids. Germline V CDR1 and CDR2: SGHNT, YENEEA. V shed 1 base and J shed 3 bases, with 9 bases lying between them. Together with reference TRBV11-3 and TRBJ2-5, the CDR3 gives the full variable domain: EAGVVQSPRYKIIEKKQPVAFWCNPISGHNTLYWYLQNLGQGPELLIRYENEEAVDDSQLPKDRFSAERLKGVDSTLKIQPAELGDSAVYLCASSLGYGEETQYFGPGTRLLVL.

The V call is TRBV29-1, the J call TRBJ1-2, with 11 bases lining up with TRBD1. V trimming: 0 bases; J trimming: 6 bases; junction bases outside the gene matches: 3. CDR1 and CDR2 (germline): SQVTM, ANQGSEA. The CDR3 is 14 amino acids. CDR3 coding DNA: TGCAGCGTTGAAGAGGACAGGGGGCTACATGGCTACACCTTC. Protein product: CSVEEDRGLHGYTF.

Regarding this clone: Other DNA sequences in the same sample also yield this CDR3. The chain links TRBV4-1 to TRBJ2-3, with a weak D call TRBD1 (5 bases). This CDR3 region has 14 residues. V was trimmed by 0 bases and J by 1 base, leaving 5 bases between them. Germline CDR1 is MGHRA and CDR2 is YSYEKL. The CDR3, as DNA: TGCGCCAGCAGCCAAGAAGGGGGCACAGATACGCAGTATTTT. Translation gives CASSQEGGTDTQYF.

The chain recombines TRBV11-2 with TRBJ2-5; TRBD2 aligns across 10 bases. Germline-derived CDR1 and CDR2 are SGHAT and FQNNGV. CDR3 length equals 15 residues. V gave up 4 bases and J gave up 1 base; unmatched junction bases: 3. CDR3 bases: TGTGCCAGCAGCTGGCTAGCGGGGGTCCAAGAGACCCAGTACTTC. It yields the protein CASSWLAGVQETQYF.

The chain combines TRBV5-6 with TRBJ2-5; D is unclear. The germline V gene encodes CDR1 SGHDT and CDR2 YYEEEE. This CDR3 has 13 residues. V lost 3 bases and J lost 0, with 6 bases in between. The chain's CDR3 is CASSYSYQETQYF. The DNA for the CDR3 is TGTGCCAGCAGCTACTCGTACCAAGAGACCCAGTACTTC.

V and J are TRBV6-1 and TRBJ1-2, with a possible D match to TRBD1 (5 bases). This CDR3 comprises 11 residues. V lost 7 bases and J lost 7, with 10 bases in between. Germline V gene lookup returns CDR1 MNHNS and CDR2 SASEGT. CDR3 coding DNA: TGTGCCAGCACTGCAGGGATTGGCTACACCTTC. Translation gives CASTAGIGYTF.

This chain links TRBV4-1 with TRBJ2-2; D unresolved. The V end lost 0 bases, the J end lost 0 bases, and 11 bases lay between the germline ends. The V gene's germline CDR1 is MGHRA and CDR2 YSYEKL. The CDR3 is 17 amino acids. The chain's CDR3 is CASSQDDLGPNTGELFF. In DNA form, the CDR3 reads TGCGCCAGCAGCCAAGATGATCTAGGGCCGAACACCGGGGAGCTGTTTTTT.

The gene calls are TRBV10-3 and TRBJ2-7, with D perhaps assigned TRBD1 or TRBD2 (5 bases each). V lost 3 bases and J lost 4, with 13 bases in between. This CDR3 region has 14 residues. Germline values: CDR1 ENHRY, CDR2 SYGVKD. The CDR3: CAISERGRFYEQYF. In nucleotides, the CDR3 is TGTGCCATCAGTGAACGGGGCAGGTTTTACGAGCAGTACTTC.

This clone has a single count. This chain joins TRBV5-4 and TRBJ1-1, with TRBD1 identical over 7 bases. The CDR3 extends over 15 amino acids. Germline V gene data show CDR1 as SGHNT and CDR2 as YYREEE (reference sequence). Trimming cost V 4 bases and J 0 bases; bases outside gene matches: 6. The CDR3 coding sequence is TGTGCCAGCAGCCCTCCGACAGGGATGAACACTGAAGCTTTCTTT. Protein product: CASSPPTGMNTEAFF.